These T cell receptor beta chains were read from a single sample in a study of shared clonotypes between healthy human individuals. Clones were read by immunoSEQ multiplex PCR, and TCRdb kept only the in-frame ones, dropping some. The profile covers some 470,000 clones, with around 80% appearing a single time and over 10% taken by the ten largest. Material: PBMCs. The source of these receptors is a woman in her thirties or forties in good health. Some clones in this sample may be carry-over from other donors' samples. Both conserved end residues are part of each CDR3. D genes are given only for firm matches. Not all rows give a size; the values are once, few, many and, for expanded clones, a class.

v_call: TRBV9
clone_size: NA
j_call: TRBJ1-2
d_call: NA
cdr3_aa: CASSQPRTDYNYGYTF
cdr3_nt: TGTGCCAGCAGCCAACCGCGGACAGACTATAACTATGGCTACACCTTC

v_call: TRBV28
clone_size: NA
j_call: TRBJ2-5
d_call: NA
cdr3_aa: CASSSPGGGRETQYF
cdr3_nt: TGTGCCAGCAGCTCCCCTGGGGGGGGCAGAGAGACCCAGTACTTC

v_call: TRBV27
clone_size: NA
j_call: TRBJ2-7
d_call: TRBD2
cdr3_aa: CASCSSPPRLAGNEQYF
cdr3_nt: TGTGCCAGCTGCTCTTCCCCGCCCCGACTAGCGGGAAATGAGCAGTACTTC

v_call: TRBV4-1
clone_size: NA
j_call: TRBJ1-1
d_call: NA
cdr3_aa: CASSHPSGGTEAFF
cdr3_nt: TGCGCCAGCAGCCACCCCAGCGGGGGGACTGAAGCTTTCTTT

v_call: TRBV7-3
clone_size: once
j_call: TRBJ1-1
d_call: NA
cdr3_aa: CASSPIGGNTEAFF
cdr3_nt: TGTGCCAGCAGCCCGATCGGGGGGAACACTGAAGCTTTCTTT

v_call: TRBV7-3
clone_size: NA
j_call: TRBJ2-1
d_call: TRBD2
cdr3_aa: CASSPRTSHYNEQFF
cdr3_nt: TGTGCCAGCAGCCCTCGGACTAGCCACTACAATGAGCAGTTCTTC

v_call: TRBV6-6
clone_size: NA
j_call: TRBJ1-2
d_call: NA
cdr3_aa: CASSYQTGSVSYTF
cdr3_nt: TGTGCCAGCAGTTATCAAACAGGGTCTGTGAGCTACACCTTC

v_call: TRBV29-1
clone_size: many
j_call: TRBJ2-7
d_call: TRBD2
cdr3_aa: CSAGGLHDEQYF
cdr3_nt: TGCAGCGCGGGGGGGCTACACGACGAGCAGTACTTC

v_call: TRBV5-1
clone_size: NA
j_call: TRBJ2-5
d_call: NA
cdr3_aa: CTSSWGGEETQYF
cdr3_nt: TGCACCAGCAGCTGGGGCGGGGAAGAGACCCAGTACTTC

v_call: TRBV7-8
clone_size: once
j_call: TRBJ2-1
d_call: NA
cdr3_aa: CASSDERSGSYNEQFF
cdr3_nt: TGTGCCAGCAGCGACGAGCGGAGTGGCTCCTACAATGAGCAGTTCTTC

v_call: TRBV27
clone_size: many
j_call: TRBJ1-1
d_call: NA
cdr3_aa: CASSLTGSTEAFF
cdr3_nt: TGTGCCAGCAGCCTCACCGGAAGCACTGAAGCTTTCTTT

v_call: TRBV5-1
clone_size: NA
j_call: TRBJ2-7
d_call: NA
cdr3_aa: CASRATGPYEQYF
cdr3_nt: TGCGCCAGCAGGGCTACCGGACCCTACGAGCAGTACTTC

v_call: TRBV9
clone_size: NA
j_call: TRBJ2-3
d_call: NA
cdr3_aa: CASGRRASGTDTQYF
cdr3_nt: TGTGCCTCGGGGAGGCGGGCCAGTGGCACAGATACGCAGTATTTT

v_call: TRBV19
clone_size: NA
j_call: TRBJ1-5
d_call: NA
cdr3_aa: CASSIGSFSNQPQHF
cdr3_nt: TGTGCCAGTAGTATTGGCTCATTTAGCAATCAGCCCCAGCATTTT

v_call: TRBV5-1
clone_size: few
j_call: TRBJ2-7
d_call: NA
cdr3_aa: CASSLRENYEQYF
cdr3_nt: TGCGCCAGCAGCTTGAGGGAAAACTACGAGCAGTACTTC

v_call: TRBV9
clone_size: NA
j_call: TRBJ2-1
d_call: NA
cdr3_aa: CASSVLGTTYNEQFF
cdr3_nt: TGTGCCAGCAGCGTCCTAGGGACAACTTACAATGAGCAGTTCTTC

v_call: TRBV9
clone_size: once
j_call: TRBJ2-7
d_call: NA
cdr3_aa: CASSGGLSYEQYF
cdr3_nt: TGTGCCAGCAGCGGGGGACTTTCCTACGAGCAGTACTTC

v_call: TRBV19
clone_size: NA
j_call: TRBJ2-7
d_call: NA
cdr3_aa: CASSIAGAPGYEQYF
cdr3_nt: TGTGCCAGTAGTATTGCTGGAGCGCCAGGTTACGAGCAGTACTTC

v_call: TRBV2
clone_size: NA
j_call: TRBJ2-5
d_call: TRBD2
cdr3_aa: CASRAGTSGFYQETQYF
cdr3_nt: TGTGCCAGCAGAGCCGGGACTAGCGGATTCTACCAAGAGACCCAGTACTTC

v_call: TRBV7-2
clone_size: NA
j_call: TRBJ2-5
d_call: TRBD2
cdr3_aa: CASSTQTSGREETQYF
cdr3_nt: TGTGCCAGCAGCACTCAGACTAGCGGGAGAGAGGAGACCCAGTACTTC

v_call: TRBV6-4
clone_size: NA
j_call: TRBJ2-1
d_call: TRBD2
cdr3_aa: CASEGQRDSYNEQFF
cdr3_nt: TGTGCCAGCGAAGGTCAGCGGGATTCCTACAATGAGCAGTTCTTC

v_call: TRBV7-9
clone_size: NA
j_call: TRBJ2-7
d_call: TRBD2
cdr3_aa: CASSFSGSQTEQYF
cdr3_nt: TGTGCCAGCAGCTTTAGCGGGAGCCAAACCGAGCAGTACTTC

v_call: TRBV27
clone_size: once
j_call: TRBJ2-7
d_call: TRBD1
cdr3_aa: CASSLAGTDSYEQYF
cdr3_nt: TGTGCCAGCAGTTTAGCCGGGACAGACTCCTACGAGCAGTACTTC

v_call: TRBV10-2
clone_size: NA
j_call: TRBJ2-2
d_call: TRBD2
cdr3_aa: CASSGASGRVGELFF
cdr3_nt: TGCGCCAGCAGTGGGGCTAGCGGGAGGGTCGGGGAGCTGTTTTTT

v_call: TRBV4-3
clone_size: NA
j_call: TRBJ2-1
d_call: TRBD2
cdr3_aa: CASSQDLSGSSYNEQFF
cdr3_nt: TGCGCCAGCAGCCAAGACCTCAGCGGGAGCTCCTACAATGAGCAGTTCTTC

v_call: TRBV9
clone_size: NA
j_call: TRBJ2-3
d_call: NA
cdr3_aa: CASSVGWGLGTDTQYF
cdr3_nt: TGTGCCAGCAGCGTAGGATGGGGGCTAGGCACAGATACGCAGTATTTT

v_call: TRBV15
clone_size: once
j_call: TRBJ2-3
d_call: TRBD2
cdr3_aa: CATSRKREGAGDTQYF
cdr3_nt: TGTGCCACCAGCCGGAAGCGGGAGGGCGCCGGGGATACGCAGTATTTT

v_call: TRBV7-6
clone_size: NA
j_call: TRBJ2-2
d_call: TRBD1
cdr3_aa: CASSLRTGGSTGELFF
cdr3_nt: TGTGCCAGCAGCCTCCGGACAGGGGGTTCAACCGGGGAGCTGTTTTTT

v_call: TRBV9
clone_size: NA
j_call: TRBJ2-3
d_call: NA
cdr3_aa: CASSVSGRPDTQYF
cdr3_nt: TGTGCCAGCAGCGTCTCCGGGAGACCAGATACGCAGTATTTT

v_call: TRBV19
clone_size: NA
j_call: TRBJ2-1
d_call: NA
cdr3_aa: CASGYNEQFF
cdr3_nt: TGTGCCAGTGGGTACAATGAGCAGTTCTTC

v_call: TRBV7-2
clone_size: NA
j_call: TRBJ2-2
d_call: NA
cdr3_aa: CASSVQRGELFF
cdr3_nt: TGTGCCAGCAGCGTCCAGCGCGGGGAGCTGTTTTTT

v_call: TRBV11-3
clone_size: NA
j_call: TRBJ1-1
d_call: NA
cdr3_aa: CASSLRGMNTEAFF
cdr3_nt: TGTGCCAGCAGCTTAAGAGGAATGAACACTGAAGCTTTCTTT

v_call: TRBV7-9
clone_size: few
j_call: TRBJ1-2
d_call: NA
cdr3_aa: CAGRQPYGYTF
cdr3_nt: TGTGCCGGGCGGCAGCCCTATGGCTACACCTTC

v_call: TRBV10-2
clone_size: NA
j_call: TRBJ1-3
d_call: NA
cdr3_aa: CASSEASGNTIYF
cdr3_nt: TGCGCCAGCAGTGAGGCCTCTGGAAACACCATATATTTT

v_call: TRBV18
clone_size: NA
j_call: TRBJ2-7
d_call: NA
cdr3_aa: CASSLSHGTASYEQYF
cdr3_nt: TGTGCCAGCTCACTCAGTCACGGAACAGCCTCCTACGAGCAGTACTTC

v_call: TRBV4-2
clone_size: NA
j_call: TRBJ2-2
d_call: NA
cdr3_aa: CASSKGALGRDTGELFF
cdr3_nt: TGTGCCAGCAGCAAGGGGGCTTTGGGGAGGGACACCGGGGAGCTGTTTTTT

v_call: TRBV2
clone_size: NA
j_call: TRBJ2-1
d_call: NA
cdr3_aa: CASRDQTYNEQFF
cdr3_nt: TGTGCCAGCAGGGATCAGACGTACAATGAGCAGTTCTTC

v_call: TRBV9
clone_size: NA
j_call: TRBJ1-2
d_call: TRBD1
cdr3_aa: CASSEGQGVYYTF
cdr3_nt: TGTGCCAGCAGCGAGGGACAGGGCGTTTACTACACCTTC

v_call: TRBV28
clone_size: NA
j_call: TRBJ1-2
d_call: NA
cdr3_aa: CASSLVGSYGYTF
cdr3_nt: TGTGCCAGCAGTTTAGTAGGGAGCTATGGCTACACCTTC

v_call: TRBV10-2
clone_size: many
j_call: TRBJ2-3
d_call: NA
cdr3_aa: CASSESEDPSTDTQYF
cdr3_nt: TGCGCCAGCAGTGAGTCCGAGGACCCAAGCACAGATACGCAGTATTTT

v_call: TRBV5-4
clone_size: NA
j_call: TRBJ1-1
d_call: NA
cdr3_aa: CASSLPTGRNEAFF
cdr3_nt: TGTGCCAGCAGCTTGCCCACAGGGCGGAATGAAGCTTTCTTT

v_call: TRBV5-1
clone_size: few
j_call: TRBJ2-3
d_call: NA
cdr3_aa: CASSGWGLRSSDTQYF
cdr3_nt: TGCGCCAGCTCAGGGTGGGGCTTACGGTCCTCAGATACGCAGTATTTT

v_call: TRBV9
clone_size: NA
j_call: TRBJ2-1
d_call: TRBD2
cdr3_aa: CASSVASGSEEQFF
cdr3_nt: TGTGCCAGCAGCGTTGCTAGCGGGAGTGAGGAGCAGTTCTTC

v_call: TRBV4-1
clone_size: few
j_call: TRBJ2-2
d_call: TRBD1
cdr3_aa: CASSPGQKGTGELFF
cdr3_nt: TGCGCCAGCAGCCCGGGACAGAAGGGCACCGGGGAGCTGTTTTTT

v_call: TRBV28
clone_size: NA
j_call: TRBJ2-1
d_call: TRBD2
cdr3_aa: CASSLLAGGWNEQFF
cdr3_nt: TGTGCCAGCAGTTTGTTGGCGGGAGGTTGGAATGAGCAGTTCTTC

v_call: TRBV7-8
clone_size: NA
j_call: TRBJ2-1
d_call: NA
cdr3_aa: CASSLGQGNEQFF
cdr3_nt: TGTGCCAGCAGCTTAGGGCAGGGCAATGAGCAGTTCTTC

v_call: TRBV10-3
clone_size: few
j_call: TRBJ2-1
d_call: TRBD2
cdr3_aa: CAIRPGLAGVNEQFF
cdr3_nt: TGTGCCATCAGACCGGGACTAGCGGGAGTTAATGAGCAGTTCTTC

v_call: TRBV19
clone_size: NA
j_call: TRBJ2-2
d_call: NA
cdr3_aa: CASTLTGNTGELFF
cdr3_nt: TGTGCCAGTACCTTGACAGGGAACACCGGGGAGCTGTTTTTT

v_call: TRBV7-6
clone_size: NA
j_call: TRBJ2-2
d_call: NA
cdr3_aa: CASSQVPGVGTGELFF
cdr3_nt: TGTGCCAGCAGCCAGGTGCCTGGGGTCGGAACCGGGGAGCTGTTTTTT

v_call: TRBV30
clone_size: NA
j_call: TRBJ1-6
d_call: NA
cdr3_aa: CAWSMTGSPLHF
cdr3_nt: TGTGCCTGGAGCATGACCGGTTCACCCCTCCACTTT

v_call: TRBV6-1
clone_size: NA
j_call: TRBJ2-7
d_call: NA
cdr3_aa: CASARSRANEQYF
cdr3_nt: TGTGCCAGTGCTAGGAGCAGGGCCAACGAGCAGTACTTC

v_call: TRBV7-3
clone_size: NA
j_call: TRBJ1-2
d_call: NA
cdr3_aa: CASSFRDGYGYTF
cdr3_nt: TGTGCCAGCAGCTTCCGGGACGGATATGGCTACACCTTC

v_call: TRBV4-3
clone_size: NA
j_call: TRBJ1-3
d_call: NA
cdr3_aa: CASSQDLGDPSSGNTIYF
cdr3_nt: TGCGCCAGCAGCCAAGATCTGGGGGACCCCTCCTCTGGAAACACCATATATTTT

v_call: TRBV5-4
clone_size: few
j_call: TRBJ2-7
d_call: TRBD2
cdr3_aa: CASSLGRLAGAHEQYF
cdr3_nt: TGTGCCAGCAGCTTGGGTAGACTAGCGGGAGCCCACGAGCAGTACTTC

v_call: TRBV5-1
clone_size: few
j_call: TRBJ2-2
d_call: NA
cdr3_aa: CASSLVLGAGELFF
cdr3_nt: TGCGCCAGCAGCTTGGTACTAGGCGCCGGGGAGCTGTTTTTT

v_call: TRBV18
clone_size: NA
j_call: TRBJ2-1
d_call: NA
cdr3_aa: CASSPAALREQFF
cdr3_nt: TGTGCCAGCTCACCAGCTGCTCTTAGGGAGCAGTTCTTC

v_call: TRBV6-6
clone_size: NA
j_call: TRBJ2-7
d_call: TRBD2
cdr3_aa: CASETSGRTYEQYF
cdr3_nt: TGTGCCAGCGAAACTAGCGGGAGAACCTACGAGCAGTACTTC

v_call: TRBV27
clone_size: NA
j_call: TRBJ2-7
d_call: TRBD1
cdr3_aa: CASSLRGDRVSYEQYF
cdr3_nt: TGTGCCAGCAGTTTACGCGGGGACAGGGTCTCCTACGAGCAGTACTTC

v_call: TRBV2
clone_size: many
j_call: TRBJ2-1
d_call: TRBD2
cdr3_aa: CASSGGSGFANEQFF
cdr3_nt: TGTGCCAGCAGTGGGGGTAGCGGGTTCGCGAATGAGCAGTTCTTC

v_call: TRBV30
clone_size: NA
j_call: TRBJ2-3
d_call: NA
cdr3_aa: CAWSRDSSTDTQYF
cdr3_nt: TGTGCCTGGAGTAGAGACAGTAGCACAGATACGCAGTATTTT